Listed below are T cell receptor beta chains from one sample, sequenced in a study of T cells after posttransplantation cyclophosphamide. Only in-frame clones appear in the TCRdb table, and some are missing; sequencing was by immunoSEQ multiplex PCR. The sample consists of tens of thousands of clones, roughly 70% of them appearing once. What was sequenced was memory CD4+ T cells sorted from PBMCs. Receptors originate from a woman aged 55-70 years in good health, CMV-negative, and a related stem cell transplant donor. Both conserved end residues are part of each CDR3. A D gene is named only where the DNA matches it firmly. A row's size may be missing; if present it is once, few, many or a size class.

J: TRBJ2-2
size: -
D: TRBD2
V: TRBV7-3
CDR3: CASSLGGANTGELFF
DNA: TGTGCCAGCAGCTTAGGGGGGGCGAACACCGGGGAGCTGTTTTTT

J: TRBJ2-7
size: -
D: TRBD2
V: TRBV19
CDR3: CASSRYSSGSPYEQYF
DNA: TGTGCCAGTAGTAGGTACTCCAGCGGGAGCCCCTACGAGCAGTACTTC

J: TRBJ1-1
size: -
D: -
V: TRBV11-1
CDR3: CASSLEQGTSREAFF
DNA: TGTGCCAGCAGCTTGGAACAGGGAACGTCACGGGAAGCTTTCTTT

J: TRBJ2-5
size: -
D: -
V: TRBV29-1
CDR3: CSVGRETQYF
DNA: TGCAGCGTTGGGAGGGAGACCCAGTACTTC

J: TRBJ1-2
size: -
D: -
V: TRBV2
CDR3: CASTSGYGYTF
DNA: TGTGCCAGCACCTCAGGGTACGGCTACACCTTC

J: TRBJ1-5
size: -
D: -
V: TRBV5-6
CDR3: CASSRDPLGNQPQHF
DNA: TGTGCCAGCAGCCGCGATCCGCTGGGCAATCAGCCCCAGCATTTT

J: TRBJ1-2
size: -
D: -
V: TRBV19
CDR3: CASSLEAGYGYTF
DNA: TGTGCCAGTAGTTTGGAGGCAGGCTATGGCTACACCTTC

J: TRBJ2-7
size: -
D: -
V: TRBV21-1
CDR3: CAFLDAGQSYEQYF
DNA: TGTGCCTTTTTAGACGCGGGACAGAGCTACGAGCAGTACTTC

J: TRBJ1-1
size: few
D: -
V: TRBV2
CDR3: CASSETYPYTEAFF
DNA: TGTGCCAGCAGTGAAACCTACCCTTACACTGAAGCTTTCTTT

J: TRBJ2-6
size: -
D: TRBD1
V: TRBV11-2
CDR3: CASSWGQAGANVLTF
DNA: TGTGCCAGCAGCTGGGGACAGGCTGGGGCCAACGTCCTGACTTTC

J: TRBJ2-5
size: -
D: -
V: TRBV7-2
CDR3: CASSLVVRETQYF
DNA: TGTGCCAGCAGCTTAGTAGTGCGGGAGACCCAGTACTTC

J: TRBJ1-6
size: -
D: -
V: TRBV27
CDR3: CASSLYGNRNSPLHF
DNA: TGTGCCAGCAGTTTATACGGGAATCGTAATTCACCCCTCCACTTT

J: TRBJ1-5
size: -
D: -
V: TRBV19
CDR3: CASSIQGGRGNQPQHF
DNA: TGTGCCAGTAGTATCCAGGGAGGAAGGGGCAATCAGCCCCAGCATTTT

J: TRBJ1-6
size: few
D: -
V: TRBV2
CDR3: CASTFRDTNSPLHF
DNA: TGTGCCAGCACCTTCAGGGATACGAATTCACCCCTCCACTTT